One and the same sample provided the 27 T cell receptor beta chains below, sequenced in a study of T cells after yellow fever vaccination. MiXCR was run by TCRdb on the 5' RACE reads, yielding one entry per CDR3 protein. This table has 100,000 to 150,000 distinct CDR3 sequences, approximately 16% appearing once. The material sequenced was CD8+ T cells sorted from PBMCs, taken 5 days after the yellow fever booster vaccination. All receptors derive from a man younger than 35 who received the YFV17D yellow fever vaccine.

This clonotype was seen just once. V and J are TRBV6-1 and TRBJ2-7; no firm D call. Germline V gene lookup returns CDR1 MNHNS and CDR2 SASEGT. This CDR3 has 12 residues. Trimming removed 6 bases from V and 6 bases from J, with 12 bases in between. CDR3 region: CASRDGFFEQYV. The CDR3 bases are TGTGCCAGCAGGGACGGATTCTTCGAGCAGTACGTC.

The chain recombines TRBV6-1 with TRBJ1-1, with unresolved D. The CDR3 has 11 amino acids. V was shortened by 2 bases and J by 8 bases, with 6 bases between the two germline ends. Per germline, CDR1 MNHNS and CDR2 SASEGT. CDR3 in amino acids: CASSELVEAFF. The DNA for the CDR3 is TGTGCCAGCAGTGAATTAGTAGAAGCTTTCTTT.

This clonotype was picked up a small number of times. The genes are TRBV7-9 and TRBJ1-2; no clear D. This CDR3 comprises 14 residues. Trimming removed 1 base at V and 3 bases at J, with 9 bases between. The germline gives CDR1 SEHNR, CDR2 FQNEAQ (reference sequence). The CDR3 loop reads CASSLGSEHYGYTF. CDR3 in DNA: TGTGCCAGCAGCTTAGGATCAGAGCACTATGGCTACACCTTC.

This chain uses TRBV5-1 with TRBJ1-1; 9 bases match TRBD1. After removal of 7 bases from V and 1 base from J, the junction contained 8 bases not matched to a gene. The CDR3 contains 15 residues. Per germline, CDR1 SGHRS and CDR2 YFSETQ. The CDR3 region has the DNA TGCGCCAGCGGAAGAGAGGGACAGGGGAACACTGAAGCTTTCTTT. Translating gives CASGREGQGNTEAFF.

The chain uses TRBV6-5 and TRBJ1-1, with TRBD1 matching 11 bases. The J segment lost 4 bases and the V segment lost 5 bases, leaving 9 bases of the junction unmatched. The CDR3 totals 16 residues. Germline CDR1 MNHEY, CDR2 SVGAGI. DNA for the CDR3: TGTGCCAGCAGTAAGTGGACAGGGGGCTGGCGCACTGAAGCTTTCTTT. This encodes CASSKWTGGWRTEAFF.

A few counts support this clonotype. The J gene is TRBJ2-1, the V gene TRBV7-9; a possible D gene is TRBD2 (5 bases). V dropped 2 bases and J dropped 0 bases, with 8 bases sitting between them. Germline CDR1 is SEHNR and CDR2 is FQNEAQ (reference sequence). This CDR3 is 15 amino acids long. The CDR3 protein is CASSLRESSYNEQFF. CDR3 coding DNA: TGTGCCAGCAGCTTAAGGGAGAGCTCCTACAATGAGCAGTTCTTC.

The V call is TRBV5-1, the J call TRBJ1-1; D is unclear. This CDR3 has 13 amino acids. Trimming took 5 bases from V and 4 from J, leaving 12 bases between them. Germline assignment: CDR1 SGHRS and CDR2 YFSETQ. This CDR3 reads CASRFRGATEAFF. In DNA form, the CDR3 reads TGCGCCAGCAGGTTCCGAGGAGCCACTGAAGCTTTCTTT.

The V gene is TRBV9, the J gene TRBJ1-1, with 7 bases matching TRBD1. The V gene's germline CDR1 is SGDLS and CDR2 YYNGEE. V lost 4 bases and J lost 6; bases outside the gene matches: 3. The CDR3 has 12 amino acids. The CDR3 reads CASSPGTAEAFF. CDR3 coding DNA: TGTGCCAGCAGCCCCGGGACAGCTGAAGCTTTCTTT.

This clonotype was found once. Here the CDR3 DNA reads TGTGCCAGTAGTATGGAGGGGCTGGCCACTGAAGCTTTCTTT. This sequence encodes CASSMEGLATEAFF. The chain carries TRBV19 and TRBJ1-1; D is possibly TRBD1 (5 bases). The CDR3 runs 14 residues. Germline V gene sequence: CDR1 LNHDA, CDR2 SQIVND (reference sequence). Trimming removed 3 bases from V and 4 bases from J, with 12 bases in between.

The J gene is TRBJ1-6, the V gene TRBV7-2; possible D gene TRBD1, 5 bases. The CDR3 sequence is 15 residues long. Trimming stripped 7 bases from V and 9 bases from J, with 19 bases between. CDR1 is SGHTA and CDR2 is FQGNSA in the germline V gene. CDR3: CASTSVEGTISPLHF. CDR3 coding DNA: TGTGCCAGCACCTCTGTCGAAGGGACGATTTCACCCCTCCACTTT.

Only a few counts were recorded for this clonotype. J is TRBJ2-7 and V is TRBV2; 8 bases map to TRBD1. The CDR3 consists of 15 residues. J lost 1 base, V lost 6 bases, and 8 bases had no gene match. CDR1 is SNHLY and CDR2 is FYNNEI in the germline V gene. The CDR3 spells CASRTGQGLSYEQYF. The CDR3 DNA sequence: TGTGCCAGCAGAACCGGACAGGGATTATCCTACGAGCAGTACTTC.

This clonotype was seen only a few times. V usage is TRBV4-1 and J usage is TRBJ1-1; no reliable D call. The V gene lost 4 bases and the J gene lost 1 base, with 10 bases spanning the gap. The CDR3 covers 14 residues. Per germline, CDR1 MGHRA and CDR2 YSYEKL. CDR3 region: CASSPGVRNTEAFF. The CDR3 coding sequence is TGCGCCAGCAGCCCGGGAGTGAGGAACACTGAAGCTTTCTTT.

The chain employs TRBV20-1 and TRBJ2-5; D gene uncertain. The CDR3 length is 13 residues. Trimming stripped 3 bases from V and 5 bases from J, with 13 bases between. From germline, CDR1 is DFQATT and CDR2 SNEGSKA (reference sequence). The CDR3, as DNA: TGCAGTGCTAGGTGGACCCTGGGGGAGACCCAGTACTTC. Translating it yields CSARWTLGETQYF.

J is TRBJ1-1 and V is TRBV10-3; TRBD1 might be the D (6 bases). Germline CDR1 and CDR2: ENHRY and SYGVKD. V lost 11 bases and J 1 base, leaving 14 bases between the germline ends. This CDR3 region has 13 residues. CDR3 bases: TGTGCCTACGGGGGGGGCCCGAACACTGAAGCTTTCTTT. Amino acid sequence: CAYGGGPNTEAFF.

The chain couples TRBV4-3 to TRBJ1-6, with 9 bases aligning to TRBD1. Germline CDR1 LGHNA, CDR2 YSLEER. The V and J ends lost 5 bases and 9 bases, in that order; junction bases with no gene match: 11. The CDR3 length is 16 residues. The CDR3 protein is CASSSAFPGQGSPLHF. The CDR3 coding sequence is TGCGCCAGCAGCTCAGCATTCCCGGGACAGGGTTCACCCCTCCACTTT.

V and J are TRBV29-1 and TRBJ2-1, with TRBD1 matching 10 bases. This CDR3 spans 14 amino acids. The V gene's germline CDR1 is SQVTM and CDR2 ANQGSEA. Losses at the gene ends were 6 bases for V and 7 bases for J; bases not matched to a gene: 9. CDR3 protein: CSVTPGQGTNEQFF. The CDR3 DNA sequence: TGCAGCGTCACTCCGGGACAGGGGACGAATGAGCAGTTCTTC.

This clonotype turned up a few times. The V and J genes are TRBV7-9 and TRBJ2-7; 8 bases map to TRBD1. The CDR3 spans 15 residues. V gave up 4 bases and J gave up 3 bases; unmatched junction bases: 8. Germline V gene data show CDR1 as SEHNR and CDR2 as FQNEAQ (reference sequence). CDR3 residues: CASSSNRGIVYEQYF. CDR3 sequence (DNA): TGTGCCAGCAGCTCGAACAGGGGGATAGTCTACGAGCAGTACTTC.

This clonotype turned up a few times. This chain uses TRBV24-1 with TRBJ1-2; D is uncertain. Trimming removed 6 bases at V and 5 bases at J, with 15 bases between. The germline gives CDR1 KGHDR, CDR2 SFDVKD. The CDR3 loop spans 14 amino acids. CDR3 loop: CATSPGSSVYGYTF. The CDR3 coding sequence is TGTGCCACCAGTCCCGGAAGTTCGGTATATGGCTACACCTTC.

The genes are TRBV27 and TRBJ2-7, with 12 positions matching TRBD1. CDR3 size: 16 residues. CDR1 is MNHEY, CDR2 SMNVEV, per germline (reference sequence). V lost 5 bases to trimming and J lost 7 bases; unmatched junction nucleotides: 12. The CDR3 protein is CASSPIGGQGAWEQYF. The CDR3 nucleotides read TGTGCCAGCAGTCCCATAGGGGGACAGGGGGCTTGGGAGCAGTACTTC.

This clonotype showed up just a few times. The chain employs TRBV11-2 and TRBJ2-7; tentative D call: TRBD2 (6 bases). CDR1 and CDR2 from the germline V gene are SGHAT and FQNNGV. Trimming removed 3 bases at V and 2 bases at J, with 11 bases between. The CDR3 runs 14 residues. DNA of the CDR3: TGTGCCAGCAGCTTCGGCGGGGCCCCCTACGAGCAGTACGTC. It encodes CASSFGGAPYEQYV.

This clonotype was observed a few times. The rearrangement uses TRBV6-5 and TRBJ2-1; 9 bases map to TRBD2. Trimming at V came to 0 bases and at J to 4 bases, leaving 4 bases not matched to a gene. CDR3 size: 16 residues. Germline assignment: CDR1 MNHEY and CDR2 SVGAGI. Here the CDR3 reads CASSYSGSGGYNEQFF. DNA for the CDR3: TGTGCCAGCAGTTACTCGGGAAGCGGGGGGTACAATGAGCAGTTCTTC.

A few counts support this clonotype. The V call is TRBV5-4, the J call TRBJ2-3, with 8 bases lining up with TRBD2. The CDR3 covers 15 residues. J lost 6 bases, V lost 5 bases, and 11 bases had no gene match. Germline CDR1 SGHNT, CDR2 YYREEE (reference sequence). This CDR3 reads CASRSVAGSPDTQYF. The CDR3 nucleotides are TGTGCCAGCAGATCTGTAGCGGGGTCCCCGGATACGCAGTATTTT.

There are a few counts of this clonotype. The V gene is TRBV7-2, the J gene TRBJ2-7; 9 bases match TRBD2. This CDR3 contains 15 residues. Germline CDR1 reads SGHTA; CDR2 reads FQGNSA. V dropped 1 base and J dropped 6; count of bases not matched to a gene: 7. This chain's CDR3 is CASSLGLAGLLEQYF. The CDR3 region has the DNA TGTGCCAGCAGCTTAGGGCTAGCGGGGTTGCTCGAGCAGTACTTC.

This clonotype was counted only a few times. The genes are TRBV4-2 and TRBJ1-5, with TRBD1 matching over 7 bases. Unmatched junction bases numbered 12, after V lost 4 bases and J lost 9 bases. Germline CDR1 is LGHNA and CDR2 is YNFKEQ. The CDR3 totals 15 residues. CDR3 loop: CASSLESTGHLPQHF. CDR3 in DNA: TGTGCCAGCAGCCTAGAATCGACAGGGCACCTGCCCCAGCATTTT.

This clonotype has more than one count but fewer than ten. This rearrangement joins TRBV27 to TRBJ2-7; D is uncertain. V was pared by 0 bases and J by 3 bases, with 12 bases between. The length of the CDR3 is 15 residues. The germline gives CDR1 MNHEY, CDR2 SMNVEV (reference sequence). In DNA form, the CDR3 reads TGTGCCAGCAGTTTATCCCCGGGCACAATCTACGAGCAGTACGTC. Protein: CASSLSPGTIYEQYV.

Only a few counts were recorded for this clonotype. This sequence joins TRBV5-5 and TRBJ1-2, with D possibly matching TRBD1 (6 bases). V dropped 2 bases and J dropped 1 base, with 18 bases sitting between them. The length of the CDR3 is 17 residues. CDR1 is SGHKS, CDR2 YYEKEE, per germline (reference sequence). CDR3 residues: CASSLRTQGHSNYGYTF. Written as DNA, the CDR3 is TGTGCCAGCAGCTTACGTACCCAGGGACATAGTAACTATGGCTACACCTTC.

The CDR3 DNA follows: TGTGCCAGCAGCCTGAGCATTGGCGGGGAGCTGTTTTTT. This gives the protein CASSLSIGGELFF. V is TRBV7-2 and J is TRBJ2-2; D gene ambiguous. This CDR3 region has 13 residues. V lost 5 bases and J 7 bases, leaving 11 bases between the germline ends. Germline CDR1 SGHTA, CDR2 FQGNSA. Full variable domain (remainder filled in from reference TRBV7-2 and TRBJ2-2): GAGVSQSPSNKVTEKGKDVELRCDPISGHTALYWYRQSLGQGLEFLIYFQGNSAPDKSGLPSDRFSAERTGGSVSTLTIQRTQQEDSAVYLCASSLSIGGELFFGEGSRLTVL.